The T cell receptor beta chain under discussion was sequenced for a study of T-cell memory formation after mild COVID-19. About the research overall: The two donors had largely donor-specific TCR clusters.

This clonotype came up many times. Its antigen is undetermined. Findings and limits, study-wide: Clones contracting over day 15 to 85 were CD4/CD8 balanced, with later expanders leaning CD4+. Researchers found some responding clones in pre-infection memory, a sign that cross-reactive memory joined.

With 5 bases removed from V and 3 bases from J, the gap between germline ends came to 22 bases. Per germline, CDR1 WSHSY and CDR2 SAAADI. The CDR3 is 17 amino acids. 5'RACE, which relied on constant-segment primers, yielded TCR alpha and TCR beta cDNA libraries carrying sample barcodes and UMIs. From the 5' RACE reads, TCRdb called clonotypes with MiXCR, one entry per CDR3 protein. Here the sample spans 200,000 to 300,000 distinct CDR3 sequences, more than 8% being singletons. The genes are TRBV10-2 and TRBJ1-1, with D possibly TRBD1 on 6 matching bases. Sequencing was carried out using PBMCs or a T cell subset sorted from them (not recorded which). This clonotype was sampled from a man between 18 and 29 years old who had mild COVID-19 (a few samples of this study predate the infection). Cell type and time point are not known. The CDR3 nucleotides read TGCGCCAGCAGTAGAAGGCTCCTTTGGGGGCCTGACACTGAAGCTTTCTTT. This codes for CASSRRLLWGPDTEAFF.